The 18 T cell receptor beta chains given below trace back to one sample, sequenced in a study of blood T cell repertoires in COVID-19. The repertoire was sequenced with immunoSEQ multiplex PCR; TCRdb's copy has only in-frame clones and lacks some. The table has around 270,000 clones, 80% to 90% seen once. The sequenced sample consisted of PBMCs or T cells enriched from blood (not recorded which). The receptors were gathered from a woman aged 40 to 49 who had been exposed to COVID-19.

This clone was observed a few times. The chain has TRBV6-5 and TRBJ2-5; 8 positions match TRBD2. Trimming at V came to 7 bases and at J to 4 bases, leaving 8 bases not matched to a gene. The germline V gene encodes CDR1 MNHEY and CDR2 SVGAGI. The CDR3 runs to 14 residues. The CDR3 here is CASNSGGLGETQYF. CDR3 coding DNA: TGTGCCAGCAACAGCGGGGGCCTTGGAGAGACCCAGTACTTC.

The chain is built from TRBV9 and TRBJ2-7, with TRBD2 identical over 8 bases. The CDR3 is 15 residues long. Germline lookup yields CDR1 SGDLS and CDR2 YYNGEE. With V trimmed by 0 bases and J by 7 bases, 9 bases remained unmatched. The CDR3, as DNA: TGTGCCAGCAGCGTAGCCCCAGCGGGAGTGGATGAGCAGTACTTC. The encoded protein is CASSVAPAGVDEQYF.

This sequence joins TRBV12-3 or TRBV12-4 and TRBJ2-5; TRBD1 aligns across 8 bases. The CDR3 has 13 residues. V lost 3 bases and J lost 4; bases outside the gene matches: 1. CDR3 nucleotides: TGTGCCAGCAGTTTTGGGACAGGAGAGACCCAGTACTTC. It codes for CASSFGTGETQYF.

CDR3 in amino acids: CASSLGQGVGYTF. CDR3 bases: TGTGCCAGCAGCTTGGGTCAGGGCGTTGGCTACACCTTC. The chain has TRBV5-4 and TRBJ1-2; D might be TRBD1 (5 bases). There are 13 residues in the CDR3. Trimming took off 0 bases at V and 7 bases at J, with 10 bases between the two ends. The germline V gene encodes CDR1 SGHNT and CDR2 YYREEE (reference sequence).

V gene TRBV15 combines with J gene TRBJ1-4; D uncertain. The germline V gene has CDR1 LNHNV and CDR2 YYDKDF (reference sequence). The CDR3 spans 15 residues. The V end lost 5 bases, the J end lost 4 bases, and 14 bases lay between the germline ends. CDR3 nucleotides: TGTGCCACCAGCCGGGGTAGGAGGAGTAATGAAAAACTGTTTTTT. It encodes CATSRGRRSNEKLFF.

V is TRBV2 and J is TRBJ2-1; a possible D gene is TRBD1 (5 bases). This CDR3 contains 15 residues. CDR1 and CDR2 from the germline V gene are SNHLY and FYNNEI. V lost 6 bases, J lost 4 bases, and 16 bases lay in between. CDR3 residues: CASSVGQSPYNEQFF. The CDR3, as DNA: TGTGCCAGCAGCGTCGGACAATCCCCTTACAATGAGCAGTTCTTC.

This CDR3 is CATSETGTGPRGYGYTF. The CDR3 DNA reads TGTGCCACCAGTGAGACCGGGACAGGGCCGCGGGGATATGGCTACACCTTC. This chain links TRBV24-1 with TRBJ1-2, with TRBD1 matching 9 bases. The V and J ends lost 4 bases and 5 bases, in that order; junction bases with no gene match: 13. Per germline, CDR1 KGHDR and CDR2 SFDVKD. This CDR3 comprises 17 residues.

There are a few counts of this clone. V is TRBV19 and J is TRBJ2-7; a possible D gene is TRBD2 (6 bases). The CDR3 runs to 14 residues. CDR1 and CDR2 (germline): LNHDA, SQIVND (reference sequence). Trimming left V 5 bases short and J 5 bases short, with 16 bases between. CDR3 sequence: CASSFGQGGDEQYF. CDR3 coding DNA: TGTGCCAGTAGTTTTGGGCAGGGAGGCGACGAGCAGTACTTC.

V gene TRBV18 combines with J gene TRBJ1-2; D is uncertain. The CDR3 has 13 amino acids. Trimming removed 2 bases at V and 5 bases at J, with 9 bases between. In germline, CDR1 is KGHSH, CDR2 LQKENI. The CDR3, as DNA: TGTGCCAGCTCACCATTAGACTCTTATGGCTACACCTTC. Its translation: CASSPLDSYGYTF.

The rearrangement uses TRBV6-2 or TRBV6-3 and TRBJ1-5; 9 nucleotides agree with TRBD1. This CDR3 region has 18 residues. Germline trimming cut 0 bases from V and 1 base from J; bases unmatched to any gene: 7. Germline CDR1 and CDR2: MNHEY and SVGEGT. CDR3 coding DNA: TGTGCCAGCAGTTACTCGCTCCGGACAGGGGTCAGCAATCAGCCCCAGCATTTT. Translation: CASSYSLRTGVSNQPQHF.

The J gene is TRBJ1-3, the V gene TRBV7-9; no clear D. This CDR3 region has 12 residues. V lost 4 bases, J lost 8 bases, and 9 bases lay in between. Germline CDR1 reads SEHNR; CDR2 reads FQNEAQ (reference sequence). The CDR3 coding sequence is TGTGCCAGCAGCTCTCCGCGGGACACCATATATTTT. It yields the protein CASSSPRDTIYF. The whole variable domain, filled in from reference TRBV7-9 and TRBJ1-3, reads DTGVSQNPRHKITKRGQNVTFRCDPISEHNRLYWYRQTLGQGPEFLTYFQNEAQLEKSRLLSDRFSAERPKGSFSTLEIQRTEQGDSAMYLCASSSPRDTIYFGEGSWLTVV.

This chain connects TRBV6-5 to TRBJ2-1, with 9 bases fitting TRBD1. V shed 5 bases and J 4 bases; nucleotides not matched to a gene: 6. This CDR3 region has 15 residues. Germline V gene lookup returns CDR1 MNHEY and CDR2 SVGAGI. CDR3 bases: TGTGCCAGCAGTCCCGGACAGGGGCCGTACAATGAGCAGTTCTTC. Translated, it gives CASSPGQGPYNEQFF.

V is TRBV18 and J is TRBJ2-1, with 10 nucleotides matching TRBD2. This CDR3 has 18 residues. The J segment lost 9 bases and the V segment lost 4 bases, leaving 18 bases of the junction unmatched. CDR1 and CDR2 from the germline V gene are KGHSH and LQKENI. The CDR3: CASSRTLPGLAEYGEQFF. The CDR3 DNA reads TGTGCCAGCTCACGAACACTCCCCGGACTAGCGGAGTATGGTGAGCAGTTCTTC.

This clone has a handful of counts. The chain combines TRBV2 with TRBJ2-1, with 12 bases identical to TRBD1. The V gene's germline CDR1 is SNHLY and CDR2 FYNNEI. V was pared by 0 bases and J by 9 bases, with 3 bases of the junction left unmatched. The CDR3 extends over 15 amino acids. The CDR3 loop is CASSEAGQGAVEQFF. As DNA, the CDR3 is TGTGCCAGCAGTGAAGCGGGACAGGGGGCAGTTGAGCAGTTCTTC.

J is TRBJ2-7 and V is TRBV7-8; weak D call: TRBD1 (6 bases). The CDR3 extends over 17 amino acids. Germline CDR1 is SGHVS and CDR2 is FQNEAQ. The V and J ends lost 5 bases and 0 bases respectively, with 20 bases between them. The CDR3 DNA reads TGTGCCAGCAGCCCCCGAATCGGGACACTAATCTCCTACGAGCAGTACTTC. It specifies CASSPRIGTLISYEQYF.

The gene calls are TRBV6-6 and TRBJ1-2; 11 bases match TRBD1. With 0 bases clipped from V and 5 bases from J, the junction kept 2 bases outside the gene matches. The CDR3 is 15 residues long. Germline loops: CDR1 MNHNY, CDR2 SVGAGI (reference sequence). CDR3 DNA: TGTGCCAGCAGTTACTCGGGGACAGGGGGATATGGCTACACCTTC. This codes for CASSYSGTGGYGYTF.

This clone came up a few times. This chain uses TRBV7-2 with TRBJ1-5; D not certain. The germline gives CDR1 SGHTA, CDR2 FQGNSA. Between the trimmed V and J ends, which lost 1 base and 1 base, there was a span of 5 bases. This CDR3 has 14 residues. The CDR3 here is CASSLVESNQPQHF. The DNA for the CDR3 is TGTGCCAGCAGCTTAGTGGAGAGCAATCAGCCCCAGCATTTT.

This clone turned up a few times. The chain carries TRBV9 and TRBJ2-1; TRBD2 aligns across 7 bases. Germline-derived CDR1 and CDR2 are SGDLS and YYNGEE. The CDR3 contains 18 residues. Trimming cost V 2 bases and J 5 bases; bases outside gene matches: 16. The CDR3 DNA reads TGTGCCAGCAGCGTCGGACTAGAGGGAGGAGGGAGGGACAATGAGCAGTTCTTC. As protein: CASSVGLEGGGRDNEQFF.